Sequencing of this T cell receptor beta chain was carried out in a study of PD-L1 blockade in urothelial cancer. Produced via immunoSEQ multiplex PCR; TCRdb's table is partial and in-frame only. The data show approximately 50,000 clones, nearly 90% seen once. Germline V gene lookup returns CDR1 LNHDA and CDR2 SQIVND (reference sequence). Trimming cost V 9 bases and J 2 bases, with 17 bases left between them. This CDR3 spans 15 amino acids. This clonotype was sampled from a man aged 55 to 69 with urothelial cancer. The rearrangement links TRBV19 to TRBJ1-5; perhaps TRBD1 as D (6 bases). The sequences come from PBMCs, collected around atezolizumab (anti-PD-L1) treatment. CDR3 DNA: TGTGCCAGCTCACGACAGGTCTACGGCAATCAGCCCCAGCATTTT. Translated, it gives CASSRQVYGNQPQHF.